This T cell receptor (beta chain) was documented in a study of blood T cell repertoires in COVID-19. Study background: COVID-19 samples from acute and convalescent phases originated in the United States, Italy and Spain. T cells, B-cell-depleted T cells, or PBMCs supplied cDNA or gDNA.

Sequencing was performed with immunoSEQ multiplex PCR; in TCRdb, only in-frame clones are kept and a portion is missing. The sample lists a few hundred thousand clones, 90% occurring once. V was shortened by 0 bases and J by 8 bases, with 17 bases between the two germline ends. This CDR3 spans 15 amino acids. CDR1 SGHNT and CDR2 YYREEE come from the germline V gene (reference sequence). This TCR was sampled from a woman between 55 and 75 years old with COVID-19, enrolled during active disease. Sequenced sample: peripheral blood. This chain connects TRBV5-4 to TRBJ1-1; possible D gene TRBD1, 5 bases. The CDR3 protein is CASSLVGPGGKEAFF. The CDR3 DNA reads as TGTGCCAGCAGCTTGGTGGGGCCGGGGGGGAAGGAAGCTTTCTTT.